Below, 20 T cell receptor beta chains from the same sample are listed, as sequenced in a study of response to subunit inactivated influenza vaccine. MiXCR was run by TCRdb on the RT-PCR reads, yielding one entry per CDR3 protein. The table includes approximately 500,000 distinct CDR3 sequences, 10% to 15% detected once. The sample here was PBMCs from blood, taken roughly 6 weeks after vaccination. Receptors originate from a man over 45 who received an inactivated influenza vaccine.

In its sample, this clonotype was seen many times. The chain combines TRBV10-3 with TRBJ2-1; D gene unclear. The CDR3 runs 12 residues. The ends were cut back, 3 bases at V and 3 bases at J, with 3 bases in the middle. Germline V gene lookup returns CDR1 ENHRY and CDR2 SYGVKD. CDR3 nucleotide sequence: TGTGCCATCAGTGATAGCTACAATGAGCAGTTCTTC. Translation gives CAISDSYNEQFF.

The gene calls are TRBV18 and TRBJ2-7; D may be TRBD2 (5 bases). The CDR3 loop spans 13 amino acids. Germline values: CDR1 KGHSH, CDR2 LQKENI. V lost 4 bases to trimming and J lost 2 bases, with 9 bases between them. Here the CDR3 reads CASSQAETYEQYF. CDR3 DNA: TGTGCCAGCTCACAAGCGGAAACCTACGAGCAGTACTTC.

The chain links TRBV20-1 to TRBJ2-5; a possible D gene is TRBD2 (5 bases). Germline V gene lookup returns CDR1 DFQATT and CDR2 SNEGSKA (reference sequence). The CDR3 covers 12 residues. In DNA form, the CDR3 reads TGCAGCCTGGACTCCCGGTGGGAGACCCAGTACTTC. Translating it yields CSLDSRWETQYF.

The chain carries TRBV2 and TRBJ2-7, with 10 bases lining up with TRBD2. Germline V gives CDR1 SNHLY, CDR2 FYNNEI. The CDR3 extends over 15 amino acids. Trimming cost V 2 bases and J 7 bases; bases outside gene matches: 8. The CDR3 DNA sequence: TGTGCCAGCAGTGAACAAGGGCTAGCGGGAGAGGAGCAGTACTTC. Translated: CASSEQGLAGEEQYF.

DNA for the CDR3: TGTGCCAGCAGTTACGACGCCAGGCTGAACACCGGGGAGCTGTTTTTT. It yields the protein CASSYDARLNTGELFF. The rearrangement uses TRBV6-5 and TRBJ2-2; D is ambiguous. Germline CDR1 MNHEY, CDR2 SVGAGI. Trimming cost V 2 bases and J 1 base, with 11 bases left between them. The CDR3 runs to 16 residues.

This clonotype was counted ten times or more. The CDR3 region is CSVEDSREIQYF. In nucleotides, the CDR3 is TGCAGCGTTGAAGACAGCCGTGAGATTCAGTACTTC. The chain recombines TRBV29-1 with TRBJ2-4; D uncertain. Trimming took 0 bases from V and 10 from J, leaving 10 bases between them. The germline V gene has CDR1 SQVTM and CDR2 ANQGSEA. CDR3 length equals 12 residues. Based on the CDR3 plus reference TRBV29-1 and TRBJ2-4, the full variable domain is SAVISQKPSRDICQRGTSLTIQCQVDSQVTMMFWYRQQPGQSLTLIATANQGSEATYESGFVIDKFPISRPNLTFSTLTVSNMSPEDSSIYLCSVEDSREIQYFGAGTRLSVL.

This clonotype has just a few counts. The chain uses TRBV4-3 and TRBJ1-2; D is unresolved. Germline V lookup: CDR1 LGHNA, CDR2 YSLEER. This CDR3 region has 15 residues. Between the trimmed V and J ends, which lost 1 base and 8 bases, there was a span of 17 bases. CDR3 residues: CASSQVTGGGQGYTF. CDR3 DNA sequence: TGCGCCAGCAGCCAAGTAACGGGCGGAGGTCAGGGCTACACCTTC.

In its sample, this clonotype was seen a few times. The genes are TRBV9 and TRBJ1-1, with TRBD1 identical over 8 bases. The CDR3 contains 16 residues. The V segment lost 0 bases and the J segment 5 bases; nucleotides outside the gene matches: 9. The germline V gene has CDR1 SGDLS and CDR2 YYNGEE. In DNA form, the CDR3 reads TGTGCCAGCAGCGTAGCTACCCAGGGGGCGGGAACTGAAGCTTTCTTT. It specifies CASSVATQGAGTEAFF.

The chain recombines TRBV5-1 with TRBJ1-1; D not resolved. Germline V gene lookup returns CDR1 SGHRS and CDR2 YFSETQ. The CDR3 spans 13 residues. The V end was cut by 0 bases, the J end by 8 bases, with 11 bases between. CDR3 amino acids: CASSLASGSEAFF. In DNA form, the CDR3 reads TGCGCCAGCAGCTTGGCCTCGGGGAGCGAAGCTTTCTTT.

This clonotype was counted a few times. The CDR3 loop is CASSLESSGGPQYF. Written as DNA, the CDR3 is TGCGCCAGCAGCTTGGAGTCTAGCGGGGGACCGCAGTATTTT. This chain uses TRBV5-1 with TRBJ2-3; 10 bases are shared with TRBD2. The CDR3 length is 14 residues. V was clipped by 0 bases and J by 10 bases; unmatched bases: 5. Germline CDR1 SGHRS, CDR2 YFSETQ.

This clonotype came up a few times. J is TRBJ2-1 and V is TRBV4-3; a possible D gene is TRBD2 (6 bases). This CDR3 is 15 amino acids long. V gave up 0 bases and J gave up 3 bases, with 9 bases separating them. Germline V CDR1 and CDR2: LGHNA, YSLEER. CDR3 in DNA: TGCGCCAGCAGCCAAGAGGCGGGACTCTACAATGAGCAGTTCTTC. This gives the protein CASSQEAGLYNEQFF.

This chain connects TRBV20-1 to TRBJ2-5; D gene unclear. CDR1 and CDR2 from the germline V gene are DFQATT and SNEGSKA (reference sequence). Trimming took off 2 bases at V and 0 bases at J, with 10 bases between the two ends. The CDR3 sequence is 14 residues long. CDR3 DNA: TGCAGTGCTAGAACACAGAGGTACCAAGAGACCCAGTACTTC. This codes for CSARTQRYQETQYF.

In its sample, this clonotype was seen many times. The V gene is TRBV10-1, the J gene TRBJ2-2; the D gene is possibly TRBD2 (6 bases). The V end was cut by 8 bases, the J end by 2 bases, with 9 bases between. The germline V gene encodes CDR1 WNHNN and CDR2 SYGVQD (reference sequence). The CDR3 contains 13 residues. The CDR3 DNA is TGCGCCAGCGGGGGGACCAACACCGGGGAGCTGTTTTTT. Protein: CASGGTNTGELFF.

The chain joins TRBV7-9 to TRBJ2-7; no clear D gene. Germline V gene data show CDR1 as SEHNR and CDR2 as FQNEAQ (reference sequence). V was pared by 3 bases and J by 7 bases, with 10 bases between. The CDR3 length is 12 residues. CDR3 region: CASSLRSTEQYF. CDR3 nucleotides: TGTGCCAGCAGCTTGCGGAGCACTGAGCAGTACTTC.

CDR3: CSARDLSGSGELFF. Here the CDR3 DNA reads TGCAGTGCTAGAGATCTCTCCGGGTCCGGGGAGCTGTTTTTT. V gene TRBV20-1 combines with J gene TRBJ2-2; D gene ambiguous. Germline values: CDR1 DFQATT, CDR2 SNEGSKA (reference sequence). This CDR3 is built from 14 residues. With 0 bases removed from V and 6 bases from J, the gap between germline ends came to 11 bases.

This clonotype has just a few counts. The V and J genes are TRBV5-1 and TRBJ2-1, with unresolved D. Germline values: CDR1 SGHRS, CDR2 YFSETQ. The V end was cut by 0 bases, the J end by 3 bases, with 13 bases between. The length of the CDR3 is 16 residues. The CDR3, as DNA: TGCGCCAGCAGCTTGGACAGTTCGAGTTACTACAATGAGCAGTTCTTC. Protein: CASSLDSSSYYNEQFF.

The rearrangement links TRBV11-3 to TRBJ2-1; 9 nucleotides agree with TRBD2. V was clipped by 3 bases and J by 7 bases; unmatched bases: 7. Germline V gene data show CDR1 as SGHNT and CDR2 as YENEEA. The CDR3 has 15 amino acids. DNA for the CDR3: TGTGCCAGCAGCTTCTCGGCGGGAGGGGTAAATGAGCAGTTCTTC. This codes for CASSFSAGGVNEQFF.

The sample holds many counts of this clonotype. CDR3 nucleotide sequence: TGTGCCAGCAGCTTGAGGGGGCCCCCAGGGGGGACCCTCCACTTT. This sequence encodes CASSLRGPPGGTLHF. The gene calls are TRBV5-5 and TRBJ1-6; 7 bases agree with TRBD1. The CDR3 is 15 residues long. Germline values: CDR1 SGHKS, CDR2 YYEKEE (reference sequence). V shed 1 base and J 14 bases; nucleotides not matched to a gene: 12. Full variable domain (remainder filled in from reference TRBV5-5 and TRBJ1-6): DAGVTQSPTHLIKTRGQQVTLRCSPISGHKSVSWYQQVLGQGPQFIFQYYEKEERGRGNFPDRFSARQFPNYSSELNVNALLLGDSALYLCASSLRGPPGGTLHFGNGTRLTVT.

This clonotype was picked up a small number of times. CDR3 DNA sequence: TGTGCCAGCAGCTTAGCTCTTACTTCGGCAACAGATACGCAGTATTTT. Translating gives CASSLALTSATDTQYF. The rearrangement links TRBV11-2 to TRBJ2-3; D uncertain. CDR1 is SGHAT and CDR2 is FQNNGV in the germline V gene. V dropped 1 base and J dropped 3 bases, with 14 bases sitting between them. The CDR3 contains 16 residues.

This clonotype turned up a few times. The V gene is TRBV12-3 or TRBV12-4, the J gene TRBJ2-3, with D possibly being TRBD1 (5 bases). V lost 4 bases to trimming and J lost 2 bases, with 13 bases between them. This CDR3 contains 15 residues. The CDR3 sequence: CASSSRVRVTDTQYF. The DNA of the CDR3 is TGTGCCAGCAGTTCCCGTGTCAGGGTCACAGATACGCAGTATTTT.